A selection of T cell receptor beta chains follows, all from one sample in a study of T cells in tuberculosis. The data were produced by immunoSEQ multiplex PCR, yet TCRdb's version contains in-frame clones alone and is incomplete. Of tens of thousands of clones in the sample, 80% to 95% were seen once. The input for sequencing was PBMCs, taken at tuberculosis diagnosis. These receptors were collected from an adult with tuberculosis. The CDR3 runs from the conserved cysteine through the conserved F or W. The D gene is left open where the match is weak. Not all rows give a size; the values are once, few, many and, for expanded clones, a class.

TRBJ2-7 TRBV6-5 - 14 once CASSQTASSYEQYF TGTGCCAGCAGCCAGACAGCGAGCTCCTACGAGCAGTACTTC
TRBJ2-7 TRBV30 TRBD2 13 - CAWMRGGLGEQYF TGTGCCTGGATGAGGGGAGGGTTGGGGGAGCAGTACTTC
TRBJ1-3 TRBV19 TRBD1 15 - CASTTTRTGGNTIYF TGTGCCAGTACCACCACCCGGACAGGAGGAAACACCATATATTTT
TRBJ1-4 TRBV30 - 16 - CAWSVLRGATNEKLFF TGTGCCTGGAGTGTACTCAGGGGAGCAACTAATGAAAAACTGTTTTTT
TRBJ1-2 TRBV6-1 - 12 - CASSEVRDGYTF TGTGCCAGCAGTGAAGTCAGGGATGGCTACACCTTC
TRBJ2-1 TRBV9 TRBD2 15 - CASSAGGASYNEQFF TGTGCCAGCAGCGCCGGGGGGGCCTCCTACAATGAGCAGTTCTTC
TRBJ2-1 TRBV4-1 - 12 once CASSHTSREQFF TGCGCCAGCAGCCACACTAGCCGGGAGCAGTTCTTC
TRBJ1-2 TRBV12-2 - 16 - CASRLARGRTNYGYTF TGTGCAAGTCGCTTAGCGCGGGGCAGGACTAACTATGGCTACACCTTC
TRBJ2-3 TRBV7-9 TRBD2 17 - CASSPWTSGSQGDTQYF TGTGCCAGCAGCCCCTGGACTAGCGGATCTCAGGGAGATACGCAGTATTTT
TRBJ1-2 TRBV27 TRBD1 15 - CASSSHRGRGYGYTF TGTGCCAGCAGTTCTCACAGGGGGCGAGGCTATGGCTACACCTTC
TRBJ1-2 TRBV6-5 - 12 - CASSSIDRGVTF TGTGCCAGCAGCTCTATAGACAGAGGCGTTACCTTC
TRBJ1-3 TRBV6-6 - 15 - CASTSTGYSGNTIYF TGTGCCAGCACCTCGACAGGATACTCTGGAAACACCATATATTTT
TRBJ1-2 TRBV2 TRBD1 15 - CASSELGQGRDGYTF TGTGCCAGCAGTGAGTTGGGACAGGGAAGGGATGGCTACACCTTC
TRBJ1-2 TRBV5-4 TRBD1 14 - CASSRQGENYGYTF TGTGCCAGCAGTCGACAGGGGGAAAACTATGGCTACACCTTC
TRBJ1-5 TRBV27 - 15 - CASSSWTEKNQPQHF TGTGCCAGCAGTTCCTGGACAGAAAAAAATCAGCCCCAGCATTTT
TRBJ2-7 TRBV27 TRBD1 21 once CASSLRFFGTGVTKTPYEQYF TGTGCCAGCAGTTTAAGGTTTTTCGGGACAGGGGTCACTAAGACTCCCTACGAGCAGTACTTC
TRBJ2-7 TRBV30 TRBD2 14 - CAWRAWGREREQYF TGTGCCTGGAGGGCCTGGGGGAGGGAGCGGGAGCAGTACTTC
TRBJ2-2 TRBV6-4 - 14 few CASSDAANTGELFF TGTGCCAGCAGTGATGCGGCGAACACCGGGGAGCTGTTTTTT
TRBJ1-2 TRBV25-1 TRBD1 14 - CASSEYDREYGYTF TGTGCCAGCAGTGAATACGACAGGGAATATGGCTACACCTTC
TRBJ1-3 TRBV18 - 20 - CASSQTWSITSGGHGNTIYF TGTGCCAGCTCACAAACCTGGTCGATAACCTCGGGAGGGCACGGAAACACCATATATTTT
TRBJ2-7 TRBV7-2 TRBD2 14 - CASSPWGGPYEQYF TGTGCCAGCAGCCCCTGGGGGGGTCCCTACGAGCAGTACTTC
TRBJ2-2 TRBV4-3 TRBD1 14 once CASRRQGNTGELFF TGCGCCAGCAGACGACAGGGGAACACCGGGGAGCTGTTTTTT
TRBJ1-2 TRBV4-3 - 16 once CASSQVVGANNYGYTF TGCGCCAGCAGCCAAGTCGTAGGGGCCAACAACTATGGCTACACCTTC
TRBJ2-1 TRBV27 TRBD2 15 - CASSWAGGLYNEQFF TGTGCCAGCAGTTGGGCGGGGGGGTTGTACAATGAGCAGTTCTTC
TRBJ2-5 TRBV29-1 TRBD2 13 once CSVPGGARETQYF TGCAGCGTCCCGGGAGGGGCTCGAGAGACCCAGTACTTC
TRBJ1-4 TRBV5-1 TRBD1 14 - CASSSGTGVEKLFF TGCGCCAGCAGCTCCGGGACAGGGGTTGAAAAACTGTTTTTT
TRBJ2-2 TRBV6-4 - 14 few CASSVARRTGELFF TGTGCCAGCAGCGTGGCTCGGCGGACCGGGGAGCTGTTTTTT
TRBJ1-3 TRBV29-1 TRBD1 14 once CSVAHRGPGNTIYF TGCAGCGTAGCCCACAGGGGGCCAGGAAACACCATATATTTT
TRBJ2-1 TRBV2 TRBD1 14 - CASGWDRAPNEQFF TGTGCCAGCGGCTGGGACAGGGCCCCCAATGAGCAGTTCTTC
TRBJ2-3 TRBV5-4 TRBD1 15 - CASSIVGTDTDTQYF TGTGCCAGCAGTATCGTAGGGACAGACACAGATACGCAGTATTTT
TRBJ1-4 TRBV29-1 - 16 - CSAQERLNRVGEKLFF TGCAGCGCCCAAGAGCGTCTTAACAGGGTAGGGGAAAAACTGTTTTTT
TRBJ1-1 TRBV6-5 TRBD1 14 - CASRSRGLHTEAFF TGTGCCAGCAGATCCAGGGGGTTGCACACTGAAGCTTTCTTT
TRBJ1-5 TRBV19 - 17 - CASSIPTGWYSNQPQHF TGTGCCAGTAGTATCCCCACGGGTTGGTATAGCAATCAGCCCCAGCATTTT
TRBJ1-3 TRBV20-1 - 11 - CSATSGNTIYF TGCAGTGCTACGTCTGGAAACACCATATATTTT
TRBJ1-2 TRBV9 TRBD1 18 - CASSKSGTGFSERYGYTF TGTGCCAGCAGCAAATCCGGGACAGGCTTTTCCGAGAGGTATGGCTACACCTTC
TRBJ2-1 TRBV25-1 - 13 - CASSRFLTDEQFF TGTGCCAGCAGCAGGTTTTTAACCGATGAGCAGTTCTTC
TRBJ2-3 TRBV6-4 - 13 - CASSDGTTDTQYF TGTGCCAGCAGTGACGGGACAACAGATACGCAGTATTTT
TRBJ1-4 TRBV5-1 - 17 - CASSPLPPTATNEKLFF TGCGCCAGCAGCCCCCTTCCACCGACAGCAACTAATGAAAAACTGTTTTTT
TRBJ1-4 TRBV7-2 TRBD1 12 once CASRDRDEKLFF TGTGCCAGCAGGGACAGGGATGAAAAACTGTTTTTT
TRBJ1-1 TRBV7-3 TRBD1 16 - CASSITATGGRTEAFF TGTGCCAGCAGCATCACCGCGACAGGGGGCCGAACTGAAGCTTTCTTT
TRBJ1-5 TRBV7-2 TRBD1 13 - CASSLEGGQSLVF TGTGCCAGCAGCTTAGAAGGGGGACAGTCCCTAGTTTTT
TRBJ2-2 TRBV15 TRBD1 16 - CATSRPDRAGAGELFF TGTGCCACCAGCAGGCCCGACAGGGCCGGCGCCGGGGAGCTGTTTTTT
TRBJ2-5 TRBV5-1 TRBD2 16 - CASSPDGRGGSETQYF TGCGCCAGCAGCCCGGACGGGAGGGGGGGCTCAGAGACCCAGTACTTC
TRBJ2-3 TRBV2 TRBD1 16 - CASSEQGTVLTDTQYF TGTGCCAGCAGTGAACAGGGGACAGTCCTCACAGATACGCAGTATTTT
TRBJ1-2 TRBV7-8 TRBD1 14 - CASSNDRGSYGYTF TGTGCCAGCAGCAATGACAGGGGTAGCTATGGCTACACCTTC